The clone carrying this T cell receptor (beta chain) occurred many times. The target antigen is unknown. Germline values: CDR1 MNHEY, CDR2 SVGEGT. The CDR3 sequence is 14 residues long. The V end was cut by 0 bases, the J end by 3 bases, with 8 bases between. The data stem from a study of T cells in Graves' hyperthyroidism and ophthalmopathy. As for the study in general: The initial diagnosis was the point when peripheral blood was collected, ahead of any treatment. Study-wide results and caveats: Blood also contained most expanded thyroid clonotypes above 0.001. A median around six months before onset, the model predicted ophthalmopathy. Patients with ophthalmopathy were separated from those with stable hyperthyroidism by a 13 V-J model.

TCR beta CDR3 regions were amplified from RNA transcripts. The HTBI primer set drove a first-round RT-PCR of the TCR CDR3. TCRdb itself ran the multiplex PCR reads through MiXCR, one entry per CDR3 protein. The sample includes 550,000 to 700,000 distinct CDR3 sequences, about 14% of them seen just once. The sample comprised blood. This TCR was sampled from a woman aged 40 to 49 with Graves' ophthalmopathy. The J gene is TRBJ1-2, the V gene TRBV6-2 or TRBV6-3; no definite D call. CDR3 sequence (DNA): TGTGCCAGCAGTTACTCGTTCGGCGACTATGGCTACACCTTC. It is translated as CASSYSFGDYGYTF.